This T cell receptor (beta chain) stems from a study of shared clonotypes between healthy human individuals. Study-level results: Across a handful of donors, naive CD4 shared 5% to 6%, naive CD8 around 4%, memory CD4 approximately 2.5%, memory CD8 0.4% to 0.5%.

V shed 4 bases and J shed 7 bases, with 13 bases lying between them. Germline values: CDR1 SQVTM, CDR2 ANQGSEA. The CDR3 is 12 residues long. With respect to this clone: Its specificity is not known.

This table comes from immunoSEQ multiplex PCR, and its TCRdb copy is limited to in-frame clones, with some not included. The data show over a million clones, around three quarters seen once. The TCR originated in a man between 18 and 35 years old in good health. Some clones in this sample may be carry-over from other donors' samples. This chain links TRBV29-1 with TRBJ1-1; D gene uncertain. Sequencing was done on a sample of memory CD4+ T cells from PBMCs. Regarding subset: CD45RA-negative fraction. The CDR3: CSVGSGRNEAFF. In DNA form, the CDR3 reads TGCAGCGTTGGAAGCGGGCGGAATGAAGCTTTCTTT.